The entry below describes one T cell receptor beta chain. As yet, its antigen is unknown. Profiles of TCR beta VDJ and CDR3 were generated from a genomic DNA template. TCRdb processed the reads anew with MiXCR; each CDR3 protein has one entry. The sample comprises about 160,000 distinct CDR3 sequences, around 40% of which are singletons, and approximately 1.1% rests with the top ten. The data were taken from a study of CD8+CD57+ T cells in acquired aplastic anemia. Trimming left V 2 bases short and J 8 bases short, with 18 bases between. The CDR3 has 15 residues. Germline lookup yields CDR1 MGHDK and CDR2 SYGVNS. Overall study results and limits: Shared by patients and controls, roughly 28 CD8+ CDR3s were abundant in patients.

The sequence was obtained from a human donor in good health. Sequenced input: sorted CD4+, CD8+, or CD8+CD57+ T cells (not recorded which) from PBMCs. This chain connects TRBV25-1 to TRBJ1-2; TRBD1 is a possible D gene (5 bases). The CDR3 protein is CASSETTSGFEGYTF. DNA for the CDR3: TGTGCCAGCAGTGAAACAACGTCAGGGTTTGAGGGCTACACCTTC.